Listed below are T cell receptor beta chains from one sample, sequenced in a study of blood T cell repertoires in COVID-19. Produced via immunoSEQ multiplex PCR; TCRdb's table is partial and in-frame only. This sample yields about 400,000 clones, of which roughly 85% are seen a single time; almost 1.5% belongs to the top ten. The material sequenced was peripheral blood. These receptor sequences come from a woman aged 25 to 39 with active or convalescent COVID-19. CDR3s include the opening cysteine and the closing phenylalanine or tryptophan. D genes are given only for firm matches. Size is stated for part of the rows, as once, few or many counts, or as a class when the clone is expanded.

V gene	clone size	J gene	D gene	CDR3 protein	CDR3 DNA
TRBV4-2	-	TRBJ2-3	TRBD2	CASSPLTGGSTDTQYF	TGTGCCAGCAGCCCCCTGACGGGGGGTTCCACAGATACGCAGTATTTT
TRBV6-5	-	TRBJ1-1	-	CASSYYSGTLNTEAFF	TGTGCCAGCAGTTACTACTCCGGGACACTGAACACTGAAGCTTTCTTT
TRBV30	-	TRBJ1-2	TRBD1	CAWSVPPMDRVYGYTF	TGTGCCTGGAGTGTCCCACCGATGGACAGGGTCTATGGCTACACCTTC
TRBV12-3/TRBV12-4	-	TRBJ1-2	-	CASSLTGGSGYTF	TGTGCCAGCAGCCTTACCGGGGGTTCGGGCTACACCTTC
TRBV5-4	-	TRBJ2-1	-	CASSLISGPKNNEQFF	TGTGCCAGCAGCTTGATCAGCGGACCCAAAAACAATGAGCAGTTCTTC
TRBV11-2	-	TRBJ1-1	-	CASSLAGSGPEAFF	TGTGCCAGCAGCTTAGCCGGGTCGGGTCCTGAAGCTTTCTTT
TRBV3-1/TRBV3-2	few	TRBJ2-2	TRBD2	CASSQRLSGGTDTGELFF	TGTGCCAGCAGCCAGCGCCTGAGCGGGGGGACCGACACCGGGGAGCTGTTTTTT
TRBV19	-	TRBJ2-7	TRBD2	CASSKAGGPHEQYF	TGTGCCAGTAGTAAAGCGGGGGGGCCCCACGAGCAGTACTTC
TRBV7-6	-	TRBJ2-7	-	CASSPGGGENSYEQYF	TGTGCCAGCAGCCCAGGAGGGGGGGAGAACTCCTACGAGCAGTACTTC
TRBV7-8	-	TRBJ2-1	-	CASSPQSEQFF	TGTGCCAGCAGCCCCCAAAGCGAGCAGTTCTTC
TRBV7-7	-	TRBJ2-1	TRBD2	CASSFPSGMAYNEQFF	TGTGCCAGCAGCTTCCCTAGCGGGATGGCCTACAATGAGCAGTTCTTC
TRBV6-5	-	TRBJ1-1	-	CASRSSFLNTEAFF	TGTGCCAGCAGATCCTCGTTCCTGAACACTGAAGCTTTCTTT
TRBV10-3	-	TRBJ2-3	TRBD1	CTISESRTGIRGGSQDTQYF	TGTACCATCAGTGAGTCCCGGACAGGGATCCGTGGTGGGTCACAAGATACGCAGTATTTT
TRBV5-1	-	TRBJ1-2	TRBD1	CASSLGGQGTGYTF	TGCGCCAGCAGCTTGGGGGGACAGGGGACTGGCTACACCTTC
TRBV3-1/TRBV3-2	-	TRBJ2-7	-	CASSQDRLGLPGEQYF	TGTGCCAGCAGCCAAGATCGACTAGGACTCCCCGGCGAGCAGTACTTC
TRBV5-6	few	TRBJ1-2	-	CASSLEEAGGYTF	TGTGCCAGCAGCTTGGAGGAGGCTGGGGGCTACACCTTC
TRBV6-5	few	TRBJ1-2	-	CASTPGAAGFYGYTF	TGTGCCAGCACCCCCGGGGCGGCGGGGTTCTATGGCTACACCTTC
TRBV5-6	-	TRBJ1-2	TRBD1	CASIRTGERGYGYTF	TGTGCCAGCATCCGAACAGGGGAAAGGGGCTATGGCTACACCTTC
TRBV5-8	-	TRBJ2-3	TRBD1	CASSLYGTGGIDTQYF	TGTGCCAGCAGCTTGTATGGGACAGGGGGTATCGATACGCAGTATTTT
TRBV2	-	TRBJ1-2	TRBD1	CASRGDREPLGYTF	TGTGCCAGCAGGGGGGACAGGGAGCCGCTTGGCTACACCTTC
TRBV25-1	-	TRBJ2-3	-	CASSEYGSGTDTQYF	TGTGCCAGCAGTGAATACGGTAGCGGTACAGATACGCAGTATTTT
TRBV19	-	TRBJ2-2	-	CASSYRVTGELFF	TGTGCCAGTAGTTATCGCGTCACCGGGGAGCTGTTTTTT
TRBV2	-	TRBJ2-3	TRBD2	CAMQRGASTDTQYF	TGTGCCATGCAGCGGGGGGCGAGCACAGATACGCAGTATTTT
TRBV5-1	-	TRBJ1-1	-	CASSYLDRPNTEAFF	TGCGCCAGCAGCTACCTAGACCGACCGAACACTGAAGCTTTCTTT
TRBV5-6	-	TRBJ1-4	-	CASSPTQIVQGTEKLFF	TGTGCCAGCAGCCCAACCCAGATAGTACAGGGAACTGAAAAACTGTTTTTT
TRBV12-3/TRBV12-4	-	TRBJ2-5	-	CASTEGSGETQYF	TGTGCCAGCACGGAGGGTTCGGGAGAGACCCAGTACTTC